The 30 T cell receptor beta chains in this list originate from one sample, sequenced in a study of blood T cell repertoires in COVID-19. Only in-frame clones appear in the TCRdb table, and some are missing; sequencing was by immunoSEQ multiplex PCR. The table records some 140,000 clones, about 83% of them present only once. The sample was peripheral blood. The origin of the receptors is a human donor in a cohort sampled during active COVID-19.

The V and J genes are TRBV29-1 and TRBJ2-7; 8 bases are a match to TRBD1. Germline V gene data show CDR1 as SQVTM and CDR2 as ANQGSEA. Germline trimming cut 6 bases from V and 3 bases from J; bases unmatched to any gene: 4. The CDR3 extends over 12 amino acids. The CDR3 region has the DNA TGCAGCGTCGGCGGACAGGGCTACGAGCAGTACTTC. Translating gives CSVGGQGYEQYF.

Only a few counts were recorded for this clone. The CDR3 DNA reads TGTGCCAGCGGGCCTAGCGGGGGGTTTCAAGAGACCCAGTACTTC. Amino acids: CASGPSGGFQETQYF. J is TRBJ2-5 and V is TRBV7-2; 11 bases map to TRBD2. The CDR3 spans 15 residues. CDR1 is SGHTA, CDR2 FQGNSA, per germline. V was clipped by 8 bases and J by 2 bases; unmatched bases: 7.

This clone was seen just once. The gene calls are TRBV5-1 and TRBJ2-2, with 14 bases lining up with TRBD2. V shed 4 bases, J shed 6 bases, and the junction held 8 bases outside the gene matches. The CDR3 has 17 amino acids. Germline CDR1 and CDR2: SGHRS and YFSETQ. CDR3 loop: CASSRPGLAGGAGELFF. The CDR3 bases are TGCGCCAGCAGCCGACCCGGACTAGCGGGGGGTGCCGGGGAGCTGTTTTTT.

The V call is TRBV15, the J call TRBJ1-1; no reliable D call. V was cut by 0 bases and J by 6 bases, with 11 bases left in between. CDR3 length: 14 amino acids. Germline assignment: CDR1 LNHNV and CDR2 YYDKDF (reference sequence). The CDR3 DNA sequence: TGTGCCACCAGCAGAGATGAGGGAACGGCTGAAGCTTTCTTT. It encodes CATSRDEGTAEAFF.

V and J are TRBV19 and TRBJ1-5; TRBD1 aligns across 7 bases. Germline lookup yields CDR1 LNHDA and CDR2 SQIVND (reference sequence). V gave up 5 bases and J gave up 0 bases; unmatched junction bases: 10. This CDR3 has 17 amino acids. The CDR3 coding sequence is TGTGCCAGTAGTGCCGAGGGACAGCCCTATAGCAATCAGCCCCAGCATTTT. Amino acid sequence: CASSAEGQPYSNQPQHF.

The CDR3 loop is CATHRGNTNEKLFF. The CDR3 DNA sequence: TGTGCCACCCACAGGGGGAATACTAATGAAAAACTGTTTTTT. J is TRBJ1-4 and V is TRBV2; 8 nucleotides line up with TRBD1. The germline gives CDR1 SNHLY, CDR2 FYNNEI. This CDR3 is built from 14 residues. V was clipped by 10 bases and J by 2 bases; unmatched bases: 6.

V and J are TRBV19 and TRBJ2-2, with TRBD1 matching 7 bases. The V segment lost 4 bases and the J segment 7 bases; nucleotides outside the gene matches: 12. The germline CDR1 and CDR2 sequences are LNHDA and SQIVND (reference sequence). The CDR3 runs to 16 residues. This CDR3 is CASSTRDRAGIGELFF. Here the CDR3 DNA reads TGTGCCAGTAGTACGCGAGACAGGGCCGGTATCGGGGAGCTGTTTTTT.

The CDR3 nucleotides are TGTGCCCACCGGGGGGCCCACTATGGCTACACCTTC. This translates into CAHRGAHYGYTF. This chain joins TRBV30 and TRBJ1-2; TRBD1 might be the D (6 bases). Germline CDR1 reads GTSNPN; CDR2 reads SVGIG (reference sequence). V was cut by 8 bases and J by 3 bases, with 13 bases left in between. This CDR3 spans 12 amino acids.

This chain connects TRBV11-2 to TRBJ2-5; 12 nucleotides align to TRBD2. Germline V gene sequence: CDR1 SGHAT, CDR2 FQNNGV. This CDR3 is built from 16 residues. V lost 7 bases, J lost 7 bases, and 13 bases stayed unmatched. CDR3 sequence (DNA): TGTGCCAGCACCTACATGACTAGCGGGGGACTTGGGACCCAGTACTTC. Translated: CASTYMTSGGLGTQYF.

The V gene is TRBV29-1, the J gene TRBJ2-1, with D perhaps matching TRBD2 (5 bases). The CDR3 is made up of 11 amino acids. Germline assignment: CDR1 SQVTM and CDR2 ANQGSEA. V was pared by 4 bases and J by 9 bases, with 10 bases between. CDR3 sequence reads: CSVAELGEQFF. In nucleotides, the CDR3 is TGCAGCGTTGCTGAACTAGGTGAGCAGTTCTTC.

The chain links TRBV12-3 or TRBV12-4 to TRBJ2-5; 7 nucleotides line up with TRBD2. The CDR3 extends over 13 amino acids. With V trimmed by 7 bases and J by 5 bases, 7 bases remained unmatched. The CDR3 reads CASTGGGGETQYF. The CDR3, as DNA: TGTGCCAGCACCGGCGGGGGAGGGGAGACCCAGTACTTC.

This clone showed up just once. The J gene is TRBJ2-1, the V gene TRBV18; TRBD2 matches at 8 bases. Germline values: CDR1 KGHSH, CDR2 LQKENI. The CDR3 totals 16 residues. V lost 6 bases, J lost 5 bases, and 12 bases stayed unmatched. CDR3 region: CASSPLRAGANNEQFF. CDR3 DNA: TGTGCCAGCTCCCCCCTTCGAGCGGGGGCCAACAATGAGCAGTTCTTC.

CDR3 nucleotide sequence: TGTGCCAGCAGCCCATGGCGAGGCAACACTGAAGCTTTCTTT. Residues: CASSPWRGNTEAFF. The chain links TRBV27 to TRBJ1-1; D gene ambiguous. This CDR3 is built from 14 residues. Trimming took 6 bases from V and 2 from J, leaving 13 bases between them. The germline CDR1 and CDR2 sequences are MNHEY and SMNVEV (reference sequence).

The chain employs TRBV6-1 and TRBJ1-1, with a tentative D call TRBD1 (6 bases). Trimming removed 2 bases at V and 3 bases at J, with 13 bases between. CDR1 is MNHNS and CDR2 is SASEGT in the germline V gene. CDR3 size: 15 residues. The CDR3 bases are TGTGCCAGCAGTGAACGGGGGGCGCGGGACACTGAAGCTTTCTTT. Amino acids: CASSERGARDTEAFF.

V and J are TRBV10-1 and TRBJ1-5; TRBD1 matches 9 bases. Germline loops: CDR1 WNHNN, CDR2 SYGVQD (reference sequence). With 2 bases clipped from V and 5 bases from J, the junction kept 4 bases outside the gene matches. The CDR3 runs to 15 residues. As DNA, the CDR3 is TGCGCCAGCAGTGAGGGGACAGGGCGGGATCAGCCCCAGCATTTT. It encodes CASSEGTGRDQPQHF.

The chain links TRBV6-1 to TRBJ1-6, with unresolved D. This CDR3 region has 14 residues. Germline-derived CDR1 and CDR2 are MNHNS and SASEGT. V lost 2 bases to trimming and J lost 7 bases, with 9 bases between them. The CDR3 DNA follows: TGTGCCAGCAGTGAATGGGAGGTAAATTCACCCCTCCACTTT. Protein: CASSEWEVNSPLHF.

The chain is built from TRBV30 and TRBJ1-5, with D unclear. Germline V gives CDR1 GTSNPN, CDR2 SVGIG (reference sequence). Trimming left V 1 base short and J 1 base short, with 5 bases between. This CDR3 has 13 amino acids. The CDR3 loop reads CAWSGRSNQPQHF. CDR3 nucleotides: TGTGCCTGGAGTGGGAGGAGCAATCAGCCCCAGCATTTT.

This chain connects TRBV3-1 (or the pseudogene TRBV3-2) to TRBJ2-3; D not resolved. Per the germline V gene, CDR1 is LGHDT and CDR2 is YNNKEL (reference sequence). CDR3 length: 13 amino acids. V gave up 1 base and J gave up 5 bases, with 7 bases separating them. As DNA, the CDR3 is TGTGCCAGCAGCCAAGGAGGCATAGATACGCAGTATTTT. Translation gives CASSQGGIDTQYF.

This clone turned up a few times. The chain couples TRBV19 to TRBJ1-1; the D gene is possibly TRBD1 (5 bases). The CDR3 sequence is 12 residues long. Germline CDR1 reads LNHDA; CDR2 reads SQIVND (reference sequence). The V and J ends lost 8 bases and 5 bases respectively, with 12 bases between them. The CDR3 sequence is CASRGGTTEAFF. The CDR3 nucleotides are TGTGCCAGTCGCGGGGGAACTACTGAAGCTTTCTTT.

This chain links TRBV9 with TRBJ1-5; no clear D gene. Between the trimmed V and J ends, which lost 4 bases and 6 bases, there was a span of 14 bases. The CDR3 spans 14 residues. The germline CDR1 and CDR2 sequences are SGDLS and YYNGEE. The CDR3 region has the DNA TGTGCCAGCAGCCGCGGGTGGACGGGTCAGCCCCAGCATTTT. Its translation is CASSRGWTGQPQHF.

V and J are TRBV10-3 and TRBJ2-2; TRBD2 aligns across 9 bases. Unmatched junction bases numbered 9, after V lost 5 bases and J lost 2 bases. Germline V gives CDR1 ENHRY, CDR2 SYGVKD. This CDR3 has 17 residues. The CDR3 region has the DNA TGTGCCATCAGTTTTTCAGCGGGGGGCTTTAACACCGGGGAGCTGTTTTTT. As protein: CAISFSAGGFNTGELFF.

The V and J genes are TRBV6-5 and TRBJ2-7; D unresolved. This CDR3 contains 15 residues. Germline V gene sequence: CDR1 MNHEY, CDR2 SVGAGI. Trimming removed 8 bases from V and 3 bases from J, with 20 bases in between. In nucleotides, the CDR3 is TGTGCCAGCCGTCTCGAGGTAGGCCCCCACTACGAGCAGTACTTC. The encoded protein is CASRLEVGPHYEQYF.

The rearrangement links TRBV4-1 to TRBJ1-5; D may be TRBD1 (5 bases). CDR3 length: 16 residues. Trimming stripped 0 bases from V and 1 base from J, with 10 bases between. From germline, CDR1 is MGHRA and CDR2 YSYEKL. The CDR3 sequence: CASSQDLGASNQPQHF. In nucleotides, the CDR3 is TGCGCCAGCAGCCAAGATCTTGGGGCGAGCAATCAGCCCCAGCATTTT.

In DNA form, the CDR3 reads TGTGCCAGCAGCCCCGGGCAGGGAAACTATGGCTACACCTTC. As protein: CASSPGQGNYGYTF. The chain couples TRBV7-9 to TRBJ1-2, with D perhaps matching TRBD1 (5 bases). The V end lost 5 bases, the J end lost 2 bases, and 12 bases lay between the germline ends. CDR1 SEHNR and CDR2 FQNEAQ come from the germline V gene (reference sequence). The CDR3 sequence is 14 residues long.

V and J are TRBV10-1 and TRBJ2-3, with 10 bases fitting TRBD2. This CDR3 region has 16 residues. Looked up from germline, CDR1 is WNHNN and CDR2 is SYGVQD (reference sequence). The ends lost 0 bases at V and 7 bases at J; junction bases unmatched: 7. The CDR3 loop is CASSESISGGEHTQYF. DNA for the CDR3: TGCGCCAGCAGTGAGTCGATCAGCGGGGGGGAACATACGCAGTATTTT.

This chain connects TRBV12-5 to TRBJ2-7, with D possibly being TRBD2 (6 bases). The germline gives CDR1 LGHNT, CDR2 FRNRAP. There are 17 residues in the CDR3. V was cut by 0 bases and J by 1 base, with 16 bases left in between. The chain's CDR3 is CASGLVLPGVESYEQYF. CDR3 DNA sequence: TGTGCTAGTGGTTTGGTACTACCGGGAGTTGAATCCTACGAGCAGTACTTC.

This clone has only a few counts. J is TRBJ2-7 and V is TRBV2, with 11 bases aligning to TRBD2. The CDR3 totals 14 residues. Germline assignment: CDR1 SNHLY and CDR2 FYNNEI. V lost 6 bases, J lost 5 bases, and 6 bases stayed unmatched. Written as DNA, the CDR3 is TGTGCCAGCAGGGGTTGGACTAGCGGGCACGAGCAGTACTTC. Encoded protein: CASRGWTSGHEQYF.

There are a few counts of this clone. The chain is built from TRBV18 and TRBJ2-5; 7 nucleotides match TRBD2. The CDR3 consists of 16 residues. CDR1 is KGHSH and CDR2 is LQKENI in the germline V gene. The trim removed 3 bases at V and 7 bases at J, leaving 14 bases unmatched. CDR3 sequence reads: CASSPGGSGSTGTQYF. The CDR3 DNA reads TGTGCCAGCTCACCCGGCGGGAGCGGCTCGACCGGGACCCAGTACTTC.

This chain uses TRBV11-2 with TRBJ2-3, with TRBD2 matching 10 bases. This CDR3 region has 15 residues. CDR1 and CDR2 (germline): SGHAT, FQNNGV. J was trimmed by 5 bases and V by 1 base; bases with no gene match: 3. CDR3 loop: CASSLGAGGLDTQYF. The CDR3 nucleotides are TGTGCCAGCAGCTTAGGAGCGGGGGGGTTAGATACGCAGTATTTT.

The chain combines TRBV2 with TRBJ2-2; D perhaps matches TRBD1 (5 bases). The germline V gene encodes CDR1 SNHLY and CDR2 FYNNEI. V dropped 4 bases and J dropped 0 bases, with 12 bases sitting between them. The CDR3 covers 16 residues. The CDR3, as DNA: TGTGCCAGCAGTGCTGACAGAGTAGCGAACACCGGGGAGCTGTTTTTT. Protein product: CASSADRVANTGELFF.